This T cell receptor (beta chain) was retrieved from a study of shared clonotypes between healthy human individuals. V lost 2 bases and J lost 9; bases outside the gene matches: 3. There are 13 residues in the CDR3. Germline CDR1 is KGHSH and CDR2 is LQKENI. The method was immunoSEQ multiplex PCR; TCRdb's version includes in-frame clones alone and lacks a portion of them. The sample carries more than 2 million clones, 85% to 95% recorded once. The chain has TRBV18 and TRBJ2-1; 8 bases align to TRBD2. The TCR sequence derives from a young man in good health. The sample comprised naive CD4+ T cells sorted from blood. The sample's subset: CD45RA+ positively selected. The CDR3 is CASSPNGRGEQFF. The CDR3 DNA follows: TGTGCCAGCTCACCAAACGGGAGGGGTGAGCAGTTCTTC.